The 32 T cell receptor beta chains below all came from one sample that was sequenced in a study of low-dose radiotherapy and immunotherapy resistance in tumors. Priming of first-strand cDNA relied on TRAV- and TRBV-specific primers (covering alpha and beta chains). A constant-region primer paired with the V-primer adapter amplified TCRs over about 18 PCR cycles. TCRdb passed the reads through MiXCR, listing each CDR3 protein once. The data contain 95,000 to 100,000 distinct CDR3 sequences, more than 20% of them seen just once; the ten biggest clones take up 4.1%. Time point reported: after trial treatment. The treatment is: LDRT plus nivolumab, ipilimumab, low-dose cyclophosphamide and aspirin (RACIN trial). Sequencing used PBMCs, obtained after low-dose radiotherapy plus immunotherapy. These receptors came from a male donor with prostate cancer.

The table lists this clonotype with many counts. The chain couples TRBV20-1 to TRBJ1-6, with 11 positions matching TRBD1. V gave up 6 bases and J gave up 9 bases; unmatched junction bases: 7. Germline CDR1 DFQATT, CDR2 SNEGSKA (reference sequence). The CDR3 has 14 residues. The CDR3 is CSAGGGTGGSPLHF. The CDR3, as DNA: TGCAGTGCCGGGGGGGGGACAGGGGGTTCACCCCTCCACTTT.

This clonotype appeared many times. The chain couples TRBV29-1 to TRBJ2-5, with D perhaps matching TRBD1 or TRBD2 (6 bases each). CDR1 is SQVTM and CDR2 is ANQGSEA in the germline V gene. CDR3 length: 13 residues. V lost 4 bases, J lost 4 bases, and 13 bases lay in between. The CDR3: CSVVGGGGETQYF. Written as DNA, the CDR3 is TGCAGCGTTGTGGGGGGCGGAGGAGAGACCCAGTACTTC.

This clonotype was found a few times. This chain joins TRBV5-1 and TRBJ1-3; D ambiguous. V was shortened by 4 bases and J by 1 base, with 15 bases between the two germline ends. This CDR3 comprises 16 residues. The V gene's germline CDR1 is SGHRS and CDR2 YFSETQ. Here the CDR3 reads CASSLGELRSGNTIYF. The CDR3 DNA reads TGCGCCAGCAGCCTCGGGGAGTTGAGGTCTGGAAACACCATATATTTT. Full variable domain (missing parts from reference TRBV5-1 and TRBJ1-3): KAGVTQTPRYLIKTRGQQVTLSCSPISGHRSVSWYQQTPGQGLQFLFEYFSETQRNKGNFPGRFSGRQFSNSRSEMNVSTLELGDSALYLCASSLGELRSGNTIYFGEGSWLTVV.

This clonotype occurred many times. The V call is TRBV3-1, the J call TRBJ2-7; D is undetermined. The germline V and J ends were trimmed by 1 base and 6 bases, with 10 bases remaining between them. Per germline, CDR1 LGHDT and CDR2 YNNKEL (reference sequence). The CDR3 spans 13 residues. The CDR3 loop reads CASSQVVGLEQYF. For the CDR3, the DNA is TGTGCCAGCAGCCAAGTAGTAGGGCTCGAGCAGTACTTC.

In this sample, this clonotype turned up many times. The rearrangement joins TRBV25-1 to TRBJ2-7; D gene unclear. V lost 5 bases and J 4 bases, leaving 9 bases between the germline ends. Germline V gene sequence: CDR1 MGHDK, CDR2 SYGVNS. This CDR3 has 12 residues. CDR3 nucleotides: TGTGCCAGCAGTCGGAGCGAATACGAGCAGTACTTC. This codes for CASSRSEYEQYF.

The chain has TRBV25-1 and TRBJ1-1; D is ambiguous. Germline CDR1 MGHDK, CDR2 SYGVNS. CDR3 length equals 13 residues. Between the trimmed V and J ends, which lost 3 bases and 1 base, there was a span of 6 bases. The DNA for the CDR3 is TGTGCCAGCAGTGATGTAGGGAACACTGAAGCTTTCTTT. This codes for CASSDVGNTEAFF. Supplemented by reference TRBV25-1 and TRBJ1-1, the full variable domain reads EADIYQTPRYLVIGTGKKITLECSQTMGHDKMYWYQQDPGMELHLIHYSYGVNSTEKGDLSSESTVSRIRTEHFPLTLESARPSHTSQYLCASSDVGNTEAFFGQGTRLTVV.

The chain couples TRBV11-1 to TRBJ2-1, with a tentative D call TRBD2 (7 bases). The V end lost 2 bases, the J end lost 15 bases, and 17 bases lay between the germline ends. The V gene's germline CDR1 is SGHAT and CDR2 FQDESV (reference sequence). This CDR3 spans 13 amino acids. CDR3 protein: CASSLRGGGGGFF. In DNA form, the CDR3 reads TGTGCCAGCAGCTTACGGGGCGGGGGCGGAGGGTTCTTC. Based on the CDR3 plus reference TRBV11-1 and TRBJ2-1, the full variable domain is EAEVAQSPRYKITEKSQAVAFWCDPISGHATLYWYRQILGQGPELLVQFQDESVVDDSQLPKDRFSAERLKGVDSTLKIQPAELGDSAMYLCASSLRGGGGGFFGPGTRLTVL.

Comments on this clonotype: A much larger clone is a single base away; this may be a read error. This chain's CDR3 is CDSSPGGTTTYEQYF. The CDR3 nucleotides read TGTGACAGCAGCCCCGGGGGAACAACAACCTACGAGCAGTACTTC. The chain carries TRBV3-1 and TRBJ2-7; possible D gene TRBD2, 6 bases. Germline V gene lookup returns CDR1 LGHDT and CDR2 YNNKEL (reference sequence). The CDR3 totals 15 residues.

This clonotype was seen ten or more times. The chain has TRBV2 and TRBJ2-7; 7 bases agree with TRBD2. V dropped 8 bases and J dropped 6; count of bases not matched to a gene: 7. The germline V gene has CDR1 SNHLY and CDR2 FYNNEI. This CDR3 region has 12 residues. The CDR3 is CASRERGAEQYF. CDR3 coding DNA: TGTGCCAGCCGAGAGCGGGGAGCCGAGCAGTACTTC.

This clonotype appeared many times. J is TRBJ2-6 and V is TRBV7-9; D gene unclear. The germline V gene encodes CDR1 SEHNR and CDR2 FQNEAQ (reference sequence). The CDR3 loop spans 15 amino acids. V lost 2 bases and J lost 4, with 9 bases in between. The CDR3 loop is CASSLMLAGANVLTF. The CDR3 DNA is TGTGCCAGCAGCTTAATGCTGGCGGGGGCCAACGTCCTGACTTTC.

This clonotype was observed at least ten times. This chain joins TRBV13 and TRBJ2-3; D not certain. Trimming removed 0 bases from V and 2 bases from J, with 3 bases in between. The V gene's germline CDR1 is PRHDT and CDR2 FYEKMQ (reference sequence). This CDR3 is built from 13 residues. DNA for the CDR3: TGTGCCAGCAGCTTAGGTTACACAGATACGCAGTATTTT. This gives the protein CASSLGYTDTQYF.

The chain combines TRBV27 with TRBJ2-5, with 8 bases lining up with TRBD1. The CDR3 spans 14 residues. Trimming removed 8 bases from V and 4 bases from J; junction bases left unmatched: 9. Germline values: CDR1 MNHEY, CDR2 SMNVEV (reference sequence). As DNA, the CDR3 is TGTGCCAGCCGCGACAGGGGTATGGGAGAGACCCAGTACTTC. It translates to CASRDRGMGETQYF.

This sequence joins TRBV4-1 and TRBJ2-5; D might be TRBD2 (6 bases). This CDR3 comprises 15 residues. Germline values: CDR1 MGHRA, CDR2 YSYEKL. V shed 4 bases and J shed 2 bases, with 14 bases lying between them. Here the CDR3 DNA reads TGCGCCAGCAGCCTGGGCGGGGCGACGCAAGAGACCCAGTACTTC. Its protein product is CASSLGGATQETQYF.

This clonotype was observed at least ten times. CDR3 DNA sequence: TGTGCCAGCAGCTTAGAGGGACAGGGGGTGGGCTACGAGCAGTACTTC. Translating gives CASSLEGQGVGYEQYF. V gene TRBV11-2 combines with J gene TRBJ2-7; TRBD1 matches at 11 bases. The V and J ends lost 0 bases and 3 bases, in that order; junction bases with no gene match: 4. CDR1 is SGHAT and CDR2 is FQNNGV in the germline V gene. The CDR3 runs to 16 residues.

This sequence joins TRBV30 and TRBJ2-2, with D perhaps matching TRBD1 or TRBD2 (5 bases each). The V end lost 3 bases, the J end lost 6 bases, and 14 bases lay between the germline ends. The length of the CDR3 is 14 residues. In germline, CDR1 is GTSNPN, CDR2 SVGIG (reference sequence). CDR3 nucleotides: TGTGCCTGGAGGCCCGGGACGTCGGCCGGGGAGCTGTTTTTT. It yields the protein CAWRPGTSAGELFF.

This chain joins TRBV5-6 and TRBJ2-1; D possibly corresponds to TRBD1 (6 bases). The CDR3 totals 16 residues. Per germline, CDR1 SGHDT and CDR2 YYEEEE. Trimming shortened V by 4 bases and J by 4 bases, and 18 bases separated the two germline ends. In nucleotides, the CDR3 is TGTGCCAGCAGCCTGGCGCATGGACAGACTTACAATGAGCAGTTCTTC. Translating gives CASSLAHGQTYNEQFF.

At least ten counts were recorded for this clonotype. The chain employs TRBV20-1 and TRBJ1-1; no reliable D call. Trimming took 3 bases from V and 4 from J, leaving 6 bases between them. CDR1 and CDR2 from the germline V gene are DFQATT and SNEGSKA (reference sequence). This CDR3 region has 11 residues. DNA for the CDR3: TGCAGTGCTAGGTCCCTCACTGAAGCTTTCTTT. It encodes CSARSLTEAFF.

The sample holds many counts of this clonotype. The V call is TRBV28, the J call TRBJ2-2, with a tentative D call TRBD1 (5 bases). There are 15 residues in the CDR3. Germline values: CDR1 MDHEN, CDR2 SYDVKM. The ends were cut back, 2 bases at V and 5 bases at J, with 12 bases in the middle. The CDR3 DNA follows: TGTGCCAGCAGTTTAGGCAGGGCGAGAACCGGGGAGCTGTTTTTT. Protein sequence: CASSLGRARTGELFF.

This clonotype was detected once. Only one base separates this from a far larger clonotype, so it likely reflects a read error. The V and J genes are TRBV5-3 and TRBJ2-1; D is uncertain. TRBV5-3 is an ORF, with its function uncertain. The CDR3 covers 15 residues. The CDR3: CASSLALGRNYEQFF. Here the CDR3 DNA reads TGTGCCAGCAGCTTGGCCTTGGGCAGAAACTACGAGCAGTTCTTC.

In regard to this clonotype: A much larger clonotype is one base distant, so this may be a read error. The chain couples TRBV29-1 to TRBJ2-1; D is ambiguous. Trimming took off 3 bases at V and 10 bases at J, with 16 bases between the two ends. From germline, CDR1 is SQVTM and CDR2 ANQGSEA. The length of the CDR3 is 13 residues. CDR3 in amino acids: CSVEAGTTYEQFF. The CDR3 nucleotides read TGCAGCGTTGAGGCCGGAACCACCTACGAGCAGTTCTTC.

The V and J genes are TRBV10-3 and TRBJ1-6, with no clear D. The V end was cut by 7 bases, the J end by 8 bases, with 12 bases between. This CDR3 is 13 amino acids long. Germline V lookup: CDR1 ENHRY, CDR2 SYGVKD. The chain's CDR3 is CAITSGVYSPLHF. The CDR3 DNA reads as TGTGCCATCACCTCTGGGGTTTATTCACCCCTCCACTTT.

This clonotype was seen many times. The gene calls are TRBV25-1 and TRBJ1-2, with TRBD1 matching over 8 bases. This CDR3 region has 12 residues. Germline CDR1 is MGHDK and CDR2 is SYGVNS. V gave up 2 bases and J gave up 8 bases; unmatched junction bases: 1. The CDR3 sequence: CASSEDRGGYTF. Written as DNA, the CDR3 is TGTGCCAGCAGTGAAGACAGGGGCGGCTACACCTTC.

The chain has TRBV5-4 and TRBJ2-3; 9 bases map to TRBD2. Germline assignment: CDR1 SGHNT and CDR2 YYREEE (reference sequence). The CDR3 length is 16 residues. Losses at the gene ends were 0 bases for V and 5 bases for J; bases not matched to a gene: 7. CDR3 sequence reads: CASSLARGLAGDTQYF. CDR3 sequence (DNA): TGTGCCAGCAGCTTGGCCAGGGGACTAGCCGGAGATACGCAGTATTTT.

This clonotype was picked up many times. For the CDR3, the DNA is TGTGCCAGCAACCCAGGGTCAGATACGCAGTATTTT. Its translation is CASNPGSDTQYF. V gene TRBV11-2 combines with J gene TRBJ2-3; D might be TRBD1 (5 bases). V lost 7 bases and J 4 bases, leaving 9 bases between the germline ends. Germline V CDR1 and CDR2: SGHAT, FQNNGV. The CDR3 runs 12 residues.

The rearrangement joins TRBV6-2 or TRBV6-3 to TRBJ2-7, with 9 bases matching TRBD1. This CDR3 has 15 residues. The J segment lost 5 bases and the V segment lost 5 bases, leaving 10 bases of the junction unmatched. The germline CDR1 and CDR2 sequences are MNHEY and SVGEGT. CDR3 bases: TGTGCCAGCAGTGACGAGGGGACAGGGATCCACGAGCAGTACTTC. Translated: CASSDEGTGIHEQYF.

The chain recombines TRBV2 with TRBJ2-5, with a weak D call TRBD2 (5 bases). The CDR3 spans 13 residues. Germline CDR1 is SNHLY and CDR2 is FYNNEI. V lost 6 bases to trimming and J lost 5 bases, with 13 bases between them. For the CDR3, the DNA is TGTGCCAGCAGCGCACTAGTCCGGGAGACCCAGTACTTC. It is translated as CASSALVRETQYF.

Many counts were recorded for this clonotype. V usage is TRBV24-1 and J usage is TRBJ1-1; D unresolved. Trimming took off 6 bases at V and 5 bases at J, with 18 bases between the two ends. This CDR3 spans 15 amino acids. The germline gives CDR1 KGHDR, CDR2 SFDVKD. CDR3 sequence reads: CATSTFRTPWTEAFF. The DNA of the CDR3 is TGTGCCACCAGTACCTTTAGGACCCCTTGGACTGAAGCTTTCTTT.

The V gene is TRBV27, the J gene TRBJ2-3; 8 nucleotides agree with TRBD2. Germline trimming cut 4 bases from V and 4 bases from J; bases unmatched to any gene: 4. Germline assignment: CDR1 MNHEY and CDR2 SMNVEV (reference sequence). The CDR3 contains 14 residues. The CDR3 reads CASSSGLGADTQYF. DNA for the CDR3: TGTGCCAGCAGTTCGGGACTAGGGGCAGATACGCAGTATTTT.

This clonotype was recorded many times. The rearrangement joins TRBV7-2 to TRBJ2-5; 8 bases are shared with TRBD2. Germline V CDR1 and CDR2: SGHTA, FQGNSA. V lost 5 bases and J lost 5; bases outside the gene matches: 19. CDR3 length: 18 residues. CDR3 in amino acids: CASSPRPGGGRRGETQYF. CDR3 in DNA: TGTGCCAGCAGCCCGCGCCCGGGGGGGGGCCGTAGGGGGGAGACCCAGTACTTC.

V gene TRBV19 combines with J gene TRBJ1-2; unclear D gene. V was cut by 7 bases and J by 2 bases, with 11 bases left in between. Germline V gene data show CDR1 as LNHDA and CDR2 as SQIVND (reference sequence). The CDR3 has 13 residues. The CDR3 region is CASTADGNYGYTF. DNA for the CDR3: TGTGCCAGTACAGCGGACGGAAACTATGGCTACACCTTC.

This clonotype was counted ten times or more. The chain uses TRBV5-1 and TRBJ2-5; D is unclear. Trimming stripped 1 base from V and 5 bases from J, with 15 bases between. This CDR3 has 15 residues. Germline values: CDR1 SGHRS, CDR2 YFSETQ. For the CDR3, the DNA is TGCGCCAGCAGCTTGAGGCTGGATTCTAGGGAGACCCAGTACTTC. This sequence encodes CASSLRLDSRETQYF.

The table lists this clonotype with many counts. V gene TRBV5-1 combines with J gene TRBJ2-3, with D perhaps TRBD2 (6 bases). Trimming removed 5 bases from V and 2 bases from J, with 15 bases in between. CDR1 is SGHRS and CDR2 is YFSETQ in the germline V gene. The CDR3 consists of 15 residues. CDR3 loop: CASRPPGGITDTQYF. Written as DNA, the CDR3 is TGCGCCAGCAGGCCCCCCGGGGGAATCACAGATACGCAGTATTTT.